The 19 T cell receptor beta chains presented below share a single source sample, sequenced in a study of human T cells and chemical hapten exposure. TCRdb re-called the RACE reads with MiXCR, one entry per CDR3 protein. The sample lists 150,000 to 200,000 distinct CDR3 sequences, 24% occurring once. Sample time point: patch test 3, about 24 weeks after DPC sensitization. Indicated treatment: therapeutic diphenylcyclopropenone sensitization with weekly scalp DPC. Source: whole blood, taken in connection with sensitization to the hapten diphenylcyclopropenone (DPC). These receptors came from a woman aged 35 to 49 with alopecia areata. Some clones in this sample may be carry-over from other donors' samples.

CDR3 residues: CASSESQGTNTEAFF. CDR3 nucleotides: TGTGCCAGCAGTGAAAGCCAGGGCACTAACACTGAAGCTTTCTTT. The chain couples TRBV6-1 to TRBJ1-1; a weak D match, TRBD1 (5 bases). The germline CDR1 and CDR2 sequences are MNHNS and SASEGT. The germline V and J ends were trimmed by 2 bases and 2 bases, with 12 bases remaining between them. The CDR3 contains 15 residues.

This clonotype showed up just a few times. The J gene is TRBJ1-2, the V gene TRBV6-5, with 9 bases that match TRBD1. This CDR3 has 16 residues. Germline V gives CDR1 MNHEY, CDR2 SVGAGI. V was pared by 5 bases and J by 5 bases, with 12 bases of the junction left unmatched. CDR3 nucleotides: TGTGCCAGCAGTCTTACAGGGGGCGCCCCTCTTTATGGCTACACCTTC. Its protein product is CASSLTGGAPLYGYTF.

V usage is TRBV29-1 and J usage is TRBJ2-1; no clear D gene. The germline CDR1 and CDR2 sequences are SQVTM and ANQGSEA. Trimming stripped 2 bases from V and 5 bases from J, with 1 base between. The CDR3 is made up of 10 amino acids. The CDR3 region is CSVENNEQFF. For the CDR3, the DNA is TGCAGCGTTGAAAACAATGAGCAGTTCTTC.

V is TRBV5-5 and J is TRBJ2-7; 9 nucleotides align to TRBD1. This CDR3 has 13 residues. The ends lost 0 bases at V and 5 bases at J; junction bases unmatched: 0. The V gene's germline CDR1 is SGHKS and CDR2 YYEKEE (reference sequence). CDR3: CASSLGTGDEQYF. CDR3 nucleotides: TGTGCCAGCAGCTTGGGGACAGGGGACGAGCAGTACTTC.

A word on this clonotype: The CDR3 ends on some other residue instead of the conserved phenylalanine or tryptophan, so this is likely a read error. The chain has TRBV12-3 or TRBV12-4 and TRBJ1-1; D unresolved. V gave up 3 bases and J gave up 4 bases, with 12 bases separating them. CDR3 length equals 14 residues. CDR3 loop: CASSFLGRSTEAFS. The CDR3 nucleotides are TGTGCCAGCAGTTTCTTAGGGAGGTCCACTGAAGCTTTCTCT.

V usage is TRBV2 and J usage is TRBJ1-5; the match to TRBD1 covers 10 bases. CDR1 SNHLY and CDR2 FYNNEI come from the germline V gene. This CDR3 has 16 amino acids. The V and J ends lost 6 bases and 1 base, in that order; junction bases with no gene match: 6. The CDR3 region is CASRGTGVASNQPQHF. The CDR3 bases are TGTGCCAGCAGGGGGACAGGGGTGGCCAGCAATCAGCCCCAGCATTTT.

V gene TRBV29-1 combines with J gene TRBJ2-1, with 7 bases matching TRBD1. Germline-derived CDR1 and CDR2 are SQVTM and ANQGSEA. J lost 6 bases, V lost 5 bases, and 10 bases had no gene match. This CDR3 comprises 14 residues. The CDR3 loop is CSVLDRARSNEQFF. In nucleotides, the CDR3 is TGCAGCGTTCTAGACAGGGCAAGGAGCAATGAGCAGTTCTTC.

There are a few counts of this clonotype. The CDR3 nucleotides read TGCAGTGCTAGAGATCTGGGACTAGATTACGGTGAGCAGTTCTTC. Translated, it gives CSARDLGLDYGEQFF. The rearrangement joins TRBV20-1 to TRBJ2-1; 8 positions match TRBD2. V was pared by 0 bases and J by 9 bases, with 10 bases of the junction left unmatched. Per the germline V gene, CDR1 is DFQATT and CDR2 is SNEGSKA (reference sequence). CDR3 size: 15 residues.

V is TRBV6-2 or TRBV6-3 and J is TRBJ2-4; the D call may be TRBD1 or TRBD2 (5 bases each). Germline V CDR1 and CDR2: MNHEY, SVGEGT. There are 14 residues in the CDR3. The V and J ends lost 2 bases and 3 bases respectively, with 8 bases between them. This CDR3 is CASSYGTDKNIQYF. In nucleotides, the CDR3 is TGTGCCAGCAGTTACGGGACGGACAAAAACATTCAGTACTTC.

This clonotype occurred a few times. The chain carries TRBV5-4 and TRBJ2-1, with 8 bases aligning to TRBD2. This CDR3 has 13 residues. The V gene end was trimmed by 7 bases and the J gene end by 3 bases; junction bases not matched to a gene: 3. CDR1 and CDR2 (germline): SGHNT, YYREEE (reference sequence). CDR3 coding DNA: TGTGCCAGCTCCCGGGGGGGCTACAATGAGCAGTTCTTC. Translation: CASSRGGYNEQFF. The full variable domain, its missing parts supplied by reference TRBV5-4 and TRBJ2-1, is ETGVTQSPTHLIKTRGQQVTLRCSSQSGHNTVSWYQQALGQGPQFIFQYYREEENGRGNFPPRFSGLQFPNYSSELNVNALELDDSALYLCASSRGGYNEQFFGPGTRLTVL.

The rearrangement joins TRBV7-3 to TRBJ2-1; TRBD2 matches 10 bases. Germline V lookup: CDR1 SGHTA, CDR2 FQGTGA. Trimming took 6 bases from V and 8 from J; bases not matched to a gene: 7. The CDR3 length is 14 residues. CDR3 coding DNA: TGTGCCAGCAGGAGCGGGAGGGACGGATATGAGCAGTTCTTC. Protein product: CASRSGRDGYEQFF.

This sequence joins TRBV28 and TRBJ1-4; 9 bases fit TRBD1. Unmatched junction bases numbered 8, after V lost 1 base and J lost 8 bases. The CDR3 extends over 16 amino acids. Germline values: CDR1 MDHEN, CDR2 SYDVKM. CDR3 sequence (DNA): TGTGCCAGCAGTTTATTAGTGGGACAGGGATACGAAAAACTGTTTTTT. Its protein is CASSLLVGQGYEKLFF. Variable domain in full (rest from reference TRBV28 and TRBJ1-4): DVKVTQSSRYLVKRTGEKVFLECVQDMDHENMFWYRQDPGLGLRLIYFSYDVKMKEKGDIPEGYSVSREKKERFSLILESASTNQTSMYLCASSLLVGQGYEKLFFGSGTQLSVL.

The V call is TRBV20-1, the J call TRBJ2-7; D tentatively fits TRBD1 or TRBD2 (5 bases each). The CDR3 covers 12 residues. CDR1 is DFQATT, CDR2 SNEGSKA, per germline (reference sequence). Deletions cut 5 bases from V and 2 bases from J, with 10 bases between. DNA for the CDR3: TGCAGTGCTCGGGACCAGACCTACGAGCAGTACTTC. Residues: CSARDQTYEQYF.

The chain carries TRBV7-9 and TRBJ1-1; D is perhaps TRBD1 (5 bases). The germline V gene encodes CDR1 SEHNR and CDR2 FQNEAQ (reference sequence). V dropped 4 bases and J dropped 7 bases, with 13 bases sitting between them. The CDR3 loop spans 13 amino acids. CDR3 residues: CASSSGTDDEAFF. The CDR3 DNA follows: TGTGCCAGCAGCTCTGGGACGGACGATGAAGCTTTCTTT.

The V gene is TRBV30, the J gene TRBJ2-5, with TRBD1 matching 8 bases. This CDR3 is 15 amino acids long. Germline V gene sequence: CDR1 GTSNPN, CDR2 SVGIG (reference sequence). The J segment lost 3 bases and the V segment lost 1 base, leaving 7 bases of the junction unmatched. The CDR3 region is CAWSAIGQGKETQYF. CDR3 coding DNA: TGTGCCTGGAGTGCCATAGGACAGGGAAAAGAGACCCAGTACTTC.

Ten or more counts support this clonotype. The gene calls are TRBV29-1 and TRBJ2-3; 7 bases fit TRBD2. The germline gives CDR1 SQVTM, CDR2 ANQGSEA. The length of the CDR3 is 14 residues. V gave up 6 bases and J gave up 3 bases; unmatched junction bases: 9. The CDR3 reads CSVSGAGGTDTQYF. The DNA for the CDR3 is TGCAGCGTCTCCGGGGCCGGGGGGACAGATACGCAGTATTTT.

This clonotype was seen a handful of times. The chain is built from TRBV4-1 and TRBJ2-1; 7 bases match TRBD2. The length of the CDR3 is 17 residues. The germline V gene has CDR1 MGHRA and CDR2 YSYEKL. Unmatched junction bases numbered 12, after V lost 3 bases and J lost 4 bases. The DNA of the CDR3 is TGCGCCAGCAGCCACCCCTCACCTAGCGGAGCTTACAATGAGCAGTTCTTC. Protein: CASSHPSPSGAYNEQFF.

J is TRBJ2-7 and V is TRBV20-1; perhaps TRBD1 as D (5 bases). This CDR3 is built from 15 residues. V shed 3 bases and J shed 7 bases, with 22 bases lying between them. CDR1 and CDR2 (germline): DFQATT, SNEGSKA (reference sequence). Written as DNA, the CDR3 is TGCAGTGCTAGTAAGTGGGCTAACAGGCTCCGGGAGCAGTACTTC. As protein: CSASKWANRLREQYF.

This clonotype was seen only a few times. V gene TRBV12-3 or TRBV12-4 combines with J gene TRBJ2-6, with TRBD1 identical over 7 bases. With 5 bases clipped from V and 2 bases from J, the junction kept 9 bases outside the gene matches. The CDR3 is 17 residues long. Here the CDR3 DNA reads TGTGCCAGCAGTCCTCGGACAGGCGATGCTGGGGCCAACGTCCTGACTTTC. This encodes CASSPRTGDAGANVLTF.